The rows below give T cell receptor beta chains drawn from one sample of a study of blood T cell repertoires in COVID-19. Clones were sequenced by immunoSEQ multiplex PCR, and TCRdb holds only the in-frame ones, with some missing. The sample consists of 250,000 to 300,000 clones, nearly 90% of them appearing once. What was sequenced was PBMCs or T cells enriched from blood (not recorded which). Source of these receptors: a woman between 50 and 59 years old who had been exposed to COVID-19. CDR3s include the opening cysteine and the closing phenylalanine or tryptophan. The order of the fields is D gene, V gene, J gene, clone size, CDR3 DNA, CDR3 protein. D genes are given only for firm matches. Not every row has a clone size; where given, it reads once, few, many or a size class.

D: NA
V: TRBV28
J: TRBJ1-2
size: few
DNA: TGTGCCAGCAGTTTAACAGACAGTAACTACCCTAGGGGCTACACCTTC
CDR3: CASSLTDSNYPRGYTF

D: TRBD1
V: TRBV19
J: TRBJ1-5
size: NA
DNA: TGTGCCAGTAGCTTCACAGGGGGCGGAGGCAATCAGCCCCAGCATTTT
CDR3: CASSFTGGGGNQPQHF

D: TRBD2
V: TRBV30
J: TRBJ2-1
size: NA
DNA: TGTGCCTGGAGACGAGGCGGGGGGGCTAAGAATGAGCAGTTCTTC
CDR3: CAWRRGGGAKNEQFF

D: TRBD1
V: TRBV5-6
J: TRBJ1-4
size: NA
DNA: TGTGCCAGCAGCGGACAGGGGGCGCGGGAAAAACTGTTTTTT
CDR3: CASSGQGAREKLFF

D: NA
V: TRBV5-6
J: TRBJ2-2
size: NA
DNA: TGTGCCAGCAGCTTGGGGGCCCAGGGGTGGGACACCGGGGAGCTGTTTTTT
CDR3: CASSLGAQGWDTGELFF

D: NA
V: TRBV5-1
J: TRBJ1-1
size: NA
DNA: TGCGCCACGAGCGAGGGGGACGGGGCTTCGGCTTTCTTT
CDR3: CATSEGDGASAFF

D: TRBD1
V: TRBV19
J: TRBJ2-7
size: NA
DNA: TGTGCCAGTAGTCCCACGGGACAGGTCTACGAGCAGTACTTC
CDR3: CASSPTGQVYEQYF

D: NA
V: TRBV27
J: TRBJ2-2
size: NA
DNA: TGTGCCAGCAGTTTAATAGCAGCACAATCGAACACCGGGGAGCTGTTTTTT
CDR3: CASSLIAAQSNTGELFF

D: NA
V: TRBV5-1
J: TRBJ2-5
size: NA
DNA: TGCGCCAGCAGCCCCTTGCCGGGATCCCAAGAGACCCAGTACTTC
CDR3: CASSPLPGSQETQYF

D: NA
V: TRBV15
J: TRBJ1-6
size: once
DNA: TGTGCCACCAGCCCCTGGGCAGGGATGACCCTCCACTTT
CDR3: CATSPWAGMTLHF

D: NA
V: TRBV11-3
J: TRBJ1-1
size: NA
DNA: TGTGCCAGCAGCCAAGGGGGGGCTAGGAACACTGAAGCTTTCTTT
CDR3: CASSQGGARNTEAFF

D: TRBD2
V: TRBV30
J: TRBJ2-1
size: NA
DNA: TGTGCCTGGTGTCGGATAGCGGGGGCTTACAATGAGCAGTTCTTC
CDR3: CAWCRIAGAYNEQFF

D: NA
V: TRBV5-1
J: TRBJ2-5
size: NA
DNA: TGCGCCAGCAGCTTAACCCACTGGGAGACCCAGTACTTC
CDR3: CASSLTHWETQYF

D: NA
V: TRBV10-3
J: TRBJ2-7
size: NA
DNA: TGTGCCATCAGTGGGGCTGAACAGAGCGAGCAGTACTTC
CDR3: CAISGAEQSEQYF

D: NA
V: TRBV4-1
J: TRBJ1-2
size: once
DNA: TGCGCCAGCAGCCAAGATTTGTGGCAGATGGTAAACTATGGCTACACCTTC
CDR3: CASSQDLWQMVNYGYTF

D: NA
V: TRBV5-1
J: TRBJ1-1
size: few
DNA: TGCGCCAGCAGCTTGGAAAACAGGCCCACTGAAGCTTTCTTT
CDR3: CASSLENRPTEAFF

D: TRBD1
V: TRBV30
J: TRBJ1-2
size: NA
DNA: TGTGCCTGGGGGACAGGCTCTAACTATGGCTACACCTTC
CDR3: CAWGTGSNYGYTF

D: NA
V: TRBV11-2
J: TRBJ2-2
size: NA
DNA: TGTGCCAGCACCCTAGGGGTTACCGGGGAGCTGTTTTTT
CDR3: CASTLGVTGELFF

D: NA
V: TRBV5-6
J: TRBJ2-7
size: NA
DNA: TGTGCCAGCAGCTCCGGGACACCGAGCTCCTACGAGCAGTACTTC
CDR3: CASSSGTPSSYEQYF

D: NA
V: TRBV15
J: TRBJ2-4
size: once
DNA: TGTGCCACCAGCAGAGATCTTACAAGCGAGGACATTCAGTACTTC
CDR3: CATSRDLTSEDIQYF

D: TRBD1
V: TRBV30
J: TRBJ1-4
size: NA
DNA: TGTGCCTGGAGTGTACGGGGGTCCGGGACAGATTTCCTTGCAACTAATGAAAAACTGTTTTTT
CDR3: CAWSVRGSGTDFLATNEKLFF

D: NA
V: TRBV7-2
J: TRBJ2-2
size: NA
DNA: TGTGCCAGCAGCCGGCAGGGACTTCTAAACACCGGGGAGCTGTTTTTT
CDR3: CASSRQGLLNTGELFF

D: NA
V: TRBV7-2
J: TRBJ2-3
size: NA
DNA: TGTGCCAGCAGACCCAACAGGGACCCCCTCTTTACCAATACGCAGTATTTT
CDR3: CASRPNRDPLFTNTQYF

D: NA
V: TRBV4-1
J: TRBJ2-5
size: NA
DNA: TGCGCCAGCAGCCCCTTTGCGGGGACCCAGTACTTC
CDR3: CASSPFAGTQYF

D: TRBD1
V: TRBV5-6
J: TRBJ1-6
size: NA
DNA: TGTGCCAGCAGCAAACCAGGGGGCGGGAATTCACCCCTCCACTTT
CDR3: CASSKPGGGNSPLHF

D: TRBD1
V: TRBV9
J: TRBJ2-1
size: NA
DNA: TGTGCCAGCAGCGTAGGAGGGGGCCACGTTCTGAATGAGCAGTTCTTC
CDR3: CASSVGGGHVLNEQFF

D: TRBD2
V: TRBV7-9
J: TRBJ2-5
size: NA
DNA: TGTGCCAGCAGCCTCACCCTCGGCTGGGGGACTAGCGGCCAAGAGACCCAGTACTTC
CDR3: CASSLTLGWGTSGQETQYF

D: NA
V: TRBV21-1
J: TRBJ2-5
size: NA
DNA: TGTGCCAGCAGCAATGCGGGGACTCAAGAGACCCAGTACTTC
CDR3: CASSNAGTQETQYF

D: TRBD2
V: TRBV4-2
J: TRBJ2-7
size: NA
DNA: TGTGCCAGCAGCCAAGGACTAGCGGGGGGCTCCTACGAGCAGTACTTC
CDR3: CASSQGLAGGSYEQYF

D: NA
V: TRBV24-1
J: TRBJ1-4
size: NA
DNA: TGTGCCACCAGTGATTCTACAGTTAATGAAAAACTGTTTTTT
CDR3: CATSDSTVNEKLFF

D: TRBD2
V: TRBV19
J: TRBJ2-1
size: NA
DNA: TGTGCCAGTAGTATAGGGGAGCGGGGATTATACAATGAGCAGTTCTTC
CDR3: CASSIGERGLYNEQFF

D: NA
V: TRBV6-4
J: TRBJ1-2
size: once
DNA: TGTGCCAGCAGTGACTCGATTCCACAGGGTCTAGCTGGCTACACCTTC
CDR3: CASSDSIPQGLAGYTF

D: NA
V: TRBV4-2
J: TRBJ1-5
size: NA
DNA: TGTGCCAGCAGCCATACCGGGACACATTATAGCAATCAGCCCCAGCATTTT
CDR3: CASSHTGTHYSNQPQHF

D: TRBD2
V: TRBV5-1
J: TRBJ2-5
size: NA
DNA: TGCGCCAGCAGCACCTCACCCGGGGGGGAGGGCAAGACCCAGTACTTC
CDR3: CASSTSPGGEGKTQYF

D: TRBD1
V: TRBV7-8
J: TRBJ2-7
size: NA
DNA: TGTGCCAGCAGCTACAGGGGGTACGAGCAGTACTTC
CDR3: CASSYRGYEQYF

D: NA
V: TRBV5-1
J: TRBJ2-5
size: NA
DNA: TGCGCCAGCAGCTTGGCCGGGCAGCGGCAAGAGACCCAGTACTTC
CDR3: CASSLAGQRQETQYF

D: NA
V: TRBV19
J: TRBJ1-2
size: NA
DNA: TGTGCCAGTAGTGTGACGGGTAGTAACTATGGCTACACCTTC
CDR3: CASSVTGSNYGYTF

D: NA
V: TRBV14
J: TRBJ2-1
size: NA
DNA: TGTGCCAGCAGCCAAGATTTGGGCGTGGGGCAGTTCTTC
CDR3: CASSQDLGVGQFF

D: TRBD1
V: TRBV28
J: TRBJ1-2
size: NA
DNA: TGTGCCAGCAGTTTAGGGGACAGGGGACAGGGCTACACCTTC
CDR3: CASSLGDRGQGYTF

D: TRBD2
V: TRBV4-1
J: TRBJ2-2
size: NA
DNA: TGCGCCAGCAGCGCCCCGGGACTAGCGGGCTCCGGGGAGCTGTTTTTT
CDR3: CASSAPGLAGSGELFF